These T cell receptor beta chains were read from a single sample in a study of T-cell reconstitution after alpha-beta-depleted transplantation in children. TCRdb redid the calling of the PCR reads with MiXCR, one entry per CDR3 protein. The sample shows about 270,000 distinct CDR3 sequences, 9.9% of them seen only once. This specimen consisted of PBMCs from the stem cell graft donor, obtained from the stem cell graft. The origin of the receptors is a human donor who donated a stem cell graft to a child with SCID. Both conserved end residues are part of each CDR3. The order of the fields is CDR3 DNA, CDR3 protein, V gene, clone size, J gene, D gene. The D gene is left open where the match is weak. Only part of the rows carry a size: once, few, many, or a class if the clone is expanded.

TGTGCCAGCAGTTTATCGGGACAGGGAACCACTGAAGCTTTCTTT	CASSLSGQGTTEAFF	TRBV27	few	TRBJ1-1	TRBD1
TGTGCCAGCAGTTGGTCTGTCGGGACAACAAACACTGAAGCTTTCTTT	CASSWSVGTTNTEAFF	TRBV6-5	few	TRBJ1-1	.
TGTGCCAGCAGCGTAGCTGGCGGGGAGCTGTTTTTT	CASSVAGGELFF	TRBV9	few	TRBJ2-2	.
TGTGCCAGCAGTTACTCCCTGTTGGGCACAGATACGCAGTATTTT	CASSYSLLGTDTQYF	TRBV6-5	.	TRBJ2-3	.
TGTGCCACCAGCAGCGGGGTAGCCAAAAACATTCAGTACTTC	CATSSGVAKNIQYF	TRBV15	.	TRBJ2-4	.
TGTGCCAGCTCACCACAGGCCCACGAGCAGTACTTC	CASSPQAHEQYF	TRBV18	few	TRBJ2-7	.
TGTGCCAGCAGCTACCCGGGACAGGGGTCGTATGAGCAGTTCTTC	CASSYPGQGSYEQFF	TRBV25-1	.	TRBJ2-1	TRBD1
TGTGCCAGCTCACCAACCAACAAGATCTACGAGCAGTACTTC	CASSPTNKIYEQYF	TRBV18	.	TRBJ2-7	.
TGTGCCAGCAGCCAGACTAGCGGGAGCGGCTATGAGCAGTTCTTC	CASSQTSGSGYEQFF	TRBV3-1	few	TRBJ2-1	TRBD2
TGTGCCAGCAGTCAGACAGCGGCCAATACGCAGTATTTT	CASSQTAANTQYF	TRBV3-1	.	TRBJ2-3	.
TGTGCCAGTAGTATAGGTTCTGGGGCCAACGTCCTGACTTTC	CASSIGSGANVLTF	TRBV19	.	TRBJ2-6	.
TGCAGCGTTGAATTGGACAGGGGGCGATCCGGGGAGCTGTTTTTT	CSVELDRGRSGELFF	TRBV29-1	few	TRBJ2-2	TRBD1
TGTGCCAGCACCAACACTGTCGAGGCCTACGAGCAGTACTTC	CASTNTVEAYEQYF	TRBV6-1	many	TRBJ2-7	.
TGTGCCAGCAGTTCCCGGGACAGGGACCTCTACGAGCAGTACTTC	CASSSRDRDLYEQYF	TRBV12-3/TRBV12-4	once	TRBJ2-7	TRBD1
TGTGCCAGCAGTGTGCAGGGTTACGAGCAGTACTTC	CASSVQGYEQYF	TRBV25-1	many	TRBJ2-7	.